This TCR beta chain was retrieved from a study of identifying expanded T cells in peripheral blood (dated by TCRdb to between 2018 and 2021). With regard to the full study: Technical replicates were generated by sequencing separate aliquots of the same genomic DNA pool, and four replicates were compared pairwise. Broad study findings and their caveats: For all healthy donors, the variance in clone template counts between roughly 2-week samples rose significantly as total template count increased. The authors expected biological variance in healthy repertoires might increase further over much longer intervals such as months to years. The binomial model flagged approximately 1.1 differentially abundant clones between technical replicates but 15 to 17 over approximately 2 weeks and 19 to 20 over approximately four weeks. Across all healthy-donor time intervals, the beta-binomial model significantly lowered both the number of clones called differentially abundant and the false-positive rate.

The CDR3 spans 14 residues, from the cysteine through the phenylalanine. Only CDR3 DNA remains: 42 bases, in frame from the first base. CDR1 and CDR2 were assigned from the germline V gene (reference sequence) as MNHEY and SMNVEV. The junction shows trimming of 3 bases on V and 1 base on J, plus 10 bases between the germline ends. No immune events such as infections were documented for the healthy donors during the collection period. Healthy-donor blood repertoires served as a training cohort to calibrate time-dependent variance in a beta-binomial model of T-cell clone differential abundance. The training cohort was composed of around ten healthy donors, 3 female and 7 male. An age range of roughly 25 to 70 years, with an average of about 45 years, was recorded for the donors. Whole blood from each healthy donor was obtained from a commercial supplier and was collected at three time points two to three weeks apart. For immunosequencing, genomic DNA was extracted from whole blood that had not been sorted.

A remark on this clone: There is no known antigen for this receptor. No much larger clone is present one base from it, and per-base qualities are unavailable.

TCRbeta CDR3 regions were profiled with the immunoSEQ Assay using bias-controlled multiplex PCR amplification of genomic DNA. The authors' pipeline ran thus. The absolute abundance of each unique TCRbeta CDR3 region was quantified after sequences were collapsed and filtered. Two models were used to test differential abundance: a binomial model (Fisher-equivalent) and a beta-binomial model that adds time-dependent variance fitted from healthy donors. Any clone with fewer than 5 combined templates was excluded, and a clone was called differentially abundant if its Benjamini-Hochberg FDR was below 0.01. Beta-binomial variance was modeled as a function of total template count across the two samples using the form v = (b*log(k)+a)^2. Sourced from immuneACCESS, this table was stored by TCRdb with only in-frame sequences that have V and J called. A share of the clones is absent; for the studies checked, an unresolved V gene accounts for under half, and the remainder has no known explanation. V and J calls and clone size come straight from that table; D and trimming were deduced from the DNA. Recorded for this sample are about 94,000 clones; around 90% of them occurred a single time. The top ten clones comprise around 5.9% of the sample.

The source is a person aged 18 to 75 in good health. Sequenced: blood. The rearrangement joined TRBV27 to TRBJ2-7, with the D gene uncertain. The CDR3 region has the sequence CASSFRGQSYEQYF. The DNA sequence follows: TGTGCCAGCAGTTTCCGCGGTCAGTCCTACGAGCAGTACTTC.